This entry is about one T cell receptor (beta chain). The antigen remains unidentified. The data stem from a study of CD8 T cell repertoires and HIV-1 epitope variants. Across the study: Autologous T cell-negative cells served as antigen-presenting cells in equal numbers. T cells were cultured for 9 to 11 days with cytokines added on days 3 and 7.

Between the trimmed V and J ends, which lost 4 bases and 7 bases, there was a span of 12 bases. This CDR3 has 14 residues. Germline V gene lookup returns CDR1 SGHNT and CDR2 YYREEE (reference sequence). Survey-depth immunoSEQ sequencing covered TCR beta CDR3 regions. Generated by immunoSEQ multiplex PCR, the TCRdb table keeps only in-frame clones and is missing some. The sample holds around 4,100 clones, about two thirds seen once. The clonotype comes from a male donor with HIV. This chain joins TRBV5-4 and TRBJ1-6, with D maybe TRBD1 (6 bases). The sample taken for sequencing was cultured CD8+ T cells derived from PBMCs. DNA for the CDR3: TGTGCCAGCAGCCACAGGGAGGCCAATTCACCCCTCCACTTT. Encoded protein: CASSHREANSPLHF. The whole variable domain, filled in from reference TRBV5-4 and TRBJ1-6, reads ETGVTQSPTHLIKTRGQQVTLRCSSQSGHNTVSWYQQALGQGPQFIFQYYREEENGRGNFPPRFSGLQFPNYSSELNVNALELDDSALYLCASSHREANSPLHFGNGTRLTVT.